This T cell receptor beta chain was identified in a study of vaccination effects on CD4 cells after COVID-19. In the study overall: Early after vaccination, and again late, three convalescent patients were sampled.

Study results and limitations: Late in the post-vaccination period, infection-induced and vaccine-induced clones underwent marked clonal contraction. In convalescent patients, vaccine-induced clones largely differed from infection-induced clones.

The CDR3 extends over 16 amino acids. Trimming left V 3 bases short and J 3 bases short, with 14 bases between. The germline V gene encodes CDR1 SEHNR and CDR2 FQNEAQ (reference sequence). Expansion of antigen-specific CD4+ T cells with viral peptide pools was carried out by the ViraFEST assay before sequencing. Culturing for ten to eleven days preceded CD4+ T cell isolation. SARS-CoV-2 infected the person between March and December 2020, as confirmed by PCR. Each person got two doses of an mRNA SARS-CoV-2 vaccine, BNT162b2 or mRNA-1273. Measured with immunoSEQ multiplex PCR; TCRdb has only the in-frame clones, and not every one. The sample lists 15,000 or so clones, around 78% occurring once. Concerning this clone itself: What it binds is not known.

The clonotype originates from a human donor who had a prior SARS-CoV-2 infection. The sequences come from CD4+ T cells from PBMCs cultured with HCoV-NL63 spike peptides, collected after COVID-19 vaccination. The chain recombines TRBV7-9 with TRBJ1-4, with TRBD1 as a possible D gene (5 bases). CDR3 region: CASSFRMTASNEKLFF. The CDR3 nucleotides are TGTGCCAGCAGCTTTCGAATGACAGCCTCTAATGAAAAACTGTTTTTT.